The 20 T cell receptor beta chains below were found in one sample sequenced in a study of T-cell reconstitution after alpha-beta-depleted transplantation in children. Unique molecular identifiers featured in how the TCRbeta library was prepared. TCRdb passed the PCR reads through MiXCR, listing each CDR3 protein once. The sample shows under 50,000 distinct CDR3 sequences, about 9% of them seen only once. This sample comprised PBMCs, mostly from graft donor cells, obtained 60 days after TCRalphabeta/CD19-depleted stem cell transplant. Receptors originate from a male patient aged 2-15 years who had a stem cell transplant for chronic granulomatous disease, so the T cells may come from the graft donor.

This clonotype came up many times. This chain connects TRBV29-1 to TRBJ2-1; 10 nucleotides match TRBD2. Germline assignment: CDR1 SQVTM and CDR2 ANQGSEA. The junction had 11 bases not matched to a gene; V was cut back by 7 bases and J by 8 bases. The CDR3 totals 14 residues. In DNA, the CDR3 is TGCAGCGCGCCTAGCGGGAGTAACGGTGATGAGCAGTTCTTC. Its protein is CSAPSGSNGDEQFF.

As DNA, the CDR3 is TGTGCCAGTAGTAGGGGGTCGATTTCCTATGGCTACACCTTC. It codes for CASSRGSISYGYTF. The chain couples TRBV19 to TRBJ1-2; D is possibly TRBD1 (5 bases). The CDR3 length is 14 residues. V was pared by 4 bases and J by 4 bases, with 13 bases between. Germline lookup yields CDR1 LNHDA and CDR2 SQIVND (reference sequence). The entire variable domain, with the rest obtained from reference TRBV19 and TRBJ1-2, is as follows: DGGITQSPKYLFRKEGQNVTLSCEQNLNHDAMYWYRQDPGQGLRLIYYSQIVNDFQKGDIAEGYSVSREKKESFPLTVTSAQKNPTAFYLCASSRGSISYGYTFGSGTRLTVV.

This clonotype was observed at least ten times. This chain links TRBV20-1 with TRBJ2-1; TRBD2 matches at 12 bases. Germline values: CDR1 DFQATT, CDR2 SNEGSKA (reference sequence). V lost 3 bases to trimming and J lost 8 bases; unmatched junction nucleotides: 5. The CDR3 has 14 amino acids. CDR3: CSARTSGGFHEQFF. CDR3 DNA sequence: TGCAGTGCTAGGACTAGCGGGGGCTTCCATGAGCAGTTCTTC.

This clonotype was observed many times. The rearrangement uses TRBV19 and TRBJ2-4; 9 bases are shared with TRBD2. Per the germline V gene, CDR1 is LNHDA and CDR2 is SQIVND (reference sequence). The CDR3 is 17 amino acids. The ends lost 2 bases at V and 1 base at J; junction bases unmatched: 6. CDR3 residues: CASSIWREGLAKNIQYF. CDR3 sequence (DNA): TGTGCCAGTAGTATATGGCGGGAGGGCCTCGCCAAAAACATTCAGTACTTC.

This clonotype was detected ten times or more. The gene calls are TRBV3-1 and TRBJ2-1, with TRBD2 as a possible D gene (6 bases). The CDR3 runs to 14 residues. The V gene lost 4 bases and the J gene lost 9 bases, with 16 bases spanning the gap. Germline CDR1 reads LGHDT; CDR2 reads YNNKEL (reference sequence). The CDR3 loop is CASSRRTRGGEQFF. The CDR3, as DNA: TGTGCCAGCAGCCGGCGGACTCGGGGAGGTGAGCAGTTCTTC.

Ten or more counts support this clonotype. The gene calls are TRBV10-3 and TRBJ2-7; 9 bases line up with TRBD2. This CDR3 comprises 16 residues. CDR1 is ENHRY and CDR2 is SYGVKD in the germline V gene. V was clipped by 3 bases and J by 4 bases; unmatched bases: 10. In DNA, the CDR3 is TGTGCCATCAGTGAAGGTATTAGCGGGAGTAGGTACGAGCAGTACTTC. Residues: CAISEGISGSRYEQYF.

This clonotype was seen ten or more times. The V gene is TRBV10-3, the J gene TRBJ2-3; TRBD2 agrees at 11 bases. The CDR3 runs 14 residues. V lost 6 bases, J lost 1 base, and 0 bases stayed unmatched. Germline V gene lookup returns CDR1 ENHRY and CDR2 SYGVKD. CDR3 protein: CAIRGLAGTDTQYF. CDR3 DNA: TGTGCCATCAGGGGACTAGCGGGCACAGATACGCAGTATTTT.

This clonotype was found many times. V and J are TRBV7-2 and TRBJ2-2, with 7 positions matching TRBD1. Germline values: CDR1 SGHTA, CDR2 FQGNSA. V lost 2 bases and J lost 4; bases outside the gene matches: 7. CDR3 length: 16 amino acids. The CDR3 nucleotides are TGTGCCAGCAGCTTACTGAAGGGGGCGCCCACCGGGGAGCTGTTTTTT. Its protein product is CASSLLKGAPTGELFF.

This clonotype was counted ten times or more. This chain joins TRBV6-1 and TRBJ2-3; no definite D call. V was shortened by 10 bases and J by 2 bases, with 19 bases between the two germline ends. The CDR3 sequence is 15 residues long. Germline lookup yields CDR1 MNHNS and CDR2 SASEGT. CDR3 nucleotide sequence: TGTGCCACCAGAGACGAGGCGTGGACCACAGATACGCAGTATTTT. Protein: CATRDEAWTTDTQYF.

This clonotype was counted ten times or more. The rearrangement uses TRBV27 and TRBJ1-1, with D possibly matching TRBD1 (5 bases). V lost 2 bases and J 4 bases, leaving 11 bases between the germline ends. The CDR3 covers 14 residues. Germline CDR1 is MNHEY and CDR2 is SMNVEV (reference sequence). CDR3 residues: CASSLGAAITEAFF. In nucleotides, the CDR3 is TGTGCCAGCAGTTTAGGGGCCGCAATCACTGAAGCTTTCTTT.

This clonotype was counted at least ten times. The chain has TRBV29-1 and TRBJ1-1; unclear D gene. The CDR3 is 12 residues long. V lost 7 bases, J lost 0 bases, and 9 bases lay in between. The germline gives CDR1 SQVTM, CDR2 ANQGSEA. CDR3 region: CSATIMNTEAFF. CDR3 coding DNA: TGCAGCGCAACTATCATGAACACTGAAGCTTTCTTT.

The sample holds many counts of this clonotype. As DNA, the CDR3 is TGCAGTGCTAGACAGGGGAGGGGCACCGGGGAGCTGTTTTTT. This sequence encodes CSARQGRGTGELFF. This chain connects TRBV20-1 to TRBJ2-2, with D maybe TRBD2 (7 bases). CDR3 length equals 14 residues. From germline, CDR1 is DFQATT and CDR2 SNEGSKA (reference sequence). Trimming took off 2 bases at V and 4 bases at J, with 11 bases between the two ends.

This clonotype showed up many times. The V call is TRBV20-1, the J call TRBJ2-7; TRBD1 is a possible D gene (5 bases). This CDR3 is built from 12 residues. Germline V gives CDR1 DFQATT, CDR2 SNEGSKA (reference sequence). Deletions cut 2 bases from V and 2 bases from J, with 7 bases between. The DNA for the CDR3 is TGCAGTGCTAGAACCAGGGCCTACGAGCAGTACTTC. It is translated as CSARTRAYEQYF.

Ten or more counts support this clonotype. The chain's CDR3 is CASSEYISSYNEQFF. Here the CDR3 DNA reads TGTGCCAGCAGTGAATATATAAGCTCCTACAATGAGCAGTTCTTC. The V call is TRBV25-1, the J call TRBJ2-1, with no clear D. Trimming cost V 0 bases and J 0 bases, with 6 bases left between them. CDR1 is MGHDK, CDR2 SYGVNS, per germline. The CDR3 extends over 15 amino acids.

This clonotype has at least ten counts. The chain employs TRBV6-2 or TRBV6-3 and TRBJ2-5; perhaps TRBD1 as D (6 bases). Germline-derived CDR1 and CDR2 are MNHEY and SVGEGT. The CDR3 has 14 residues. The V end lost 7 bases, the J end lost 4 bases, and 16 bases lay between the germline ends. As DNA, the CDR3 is TGTGCCAGCACCTCACAGGGATCCAGAGAGACCCAGTACTTC. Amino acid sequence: CASTSQGSRETQYF.

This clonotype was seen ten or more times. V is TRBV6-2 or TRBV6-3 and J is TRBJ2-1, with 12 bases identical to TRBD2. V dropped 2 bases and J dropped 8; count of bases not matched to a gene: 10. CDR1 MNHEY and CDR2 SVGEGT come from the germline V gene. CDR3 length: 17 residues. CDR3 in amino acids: CASSYRPLAGGDDEQFF. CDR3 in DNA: TGTGCCAGCAGTTACCGCCCACTAGCGGGAGGCGACGATGAGCAGTTCTTC.

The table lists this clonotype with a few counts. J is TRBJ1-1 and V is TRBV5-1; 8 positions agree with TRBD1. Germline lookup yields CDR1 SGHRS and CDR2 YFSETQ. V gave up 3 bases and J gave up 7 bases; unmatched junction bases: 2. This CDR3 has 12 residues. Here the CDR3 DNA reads TGCGCCAGCAGCTCGGGGACAGGTGAAGCTTTCTTT. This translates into CASSSGTGEAFF.

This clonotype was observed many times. CDR3 region: CASSPFGGTDTQYF. Written as DNA, the CDR3 is TGTGCCAGCAGTCCCTTCGGGGGGACAGATACGCAGTATTTT. The V and J genes are TRBV12-3 or TRBV12-4 and TRBJ2-3; 7 positions agree with TRBD2. The trim removed 5 bases at V and 3 bases at J, leaving 5 bases unmatched. This CDR3 has 14 residues.

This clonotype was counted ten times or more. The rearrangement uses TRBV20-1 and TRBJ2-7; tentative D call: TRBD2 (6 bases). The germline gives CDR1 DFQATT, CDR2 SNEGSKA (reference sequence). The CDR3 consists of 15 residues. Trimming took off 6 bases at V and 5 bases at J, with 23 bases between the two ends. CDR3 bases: TGCAGTGCAGTAGCCGGGACTCGGCTTTCGGACGAGCAGTACTTC. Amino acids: CSAVAGTRLSDEQYF.

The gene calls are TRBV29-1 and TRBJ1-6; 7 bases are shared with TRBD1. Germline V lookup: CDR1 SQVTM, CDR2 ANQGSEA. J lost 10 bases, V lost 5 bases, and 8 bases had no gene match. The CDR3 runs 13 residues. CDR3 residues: CSVQTGDGSPLHF. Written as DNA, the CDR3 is TGCAGCGTTCAAACAGGGGACGGGTCACCCCTCCACTTT.